This T cell receptor beta chain was captured in a study of CD8+ T cells in alopecia areata. Whole-study context: It was oral tofacitinib, at 5 to 10 mg twice daily, that treated patients received. Study-wide findings and caveats: An increase in clonality over normal scalp was evident in lesional scalp, especially alopecia totalis/universalis.

This clone was counted a few times. Its antigen is not identified. Germline CDR1 reads SQVTM; CDR2 reads ANQGSEA. V was cut by 0 bases and J by 8 bases, with 7 bases left in between. CDR3 length: 11 amino acids. Extracted RNA was reverse transcribed into cDNA, the sequencing template. Method: immunoSEQ multiplex PCR; TCRdb's copy keeps in-frame clones and lacks some. Among 110,000 to 150,000 clones listed, roughly three fifths were seen once. The specimen comprised CD4+ T cells sorted from blood, sampled at week 0. The genes are TRBV29-1 and TRBJ1-2; no definite D call. This TCR was recovered from a human donor with alopecia areata. CDR3 nucleotides: TGCAGCGTTGAAGATGGAGGGGGCTACACCTTC. Translating gives CSVEDGGGYTF.